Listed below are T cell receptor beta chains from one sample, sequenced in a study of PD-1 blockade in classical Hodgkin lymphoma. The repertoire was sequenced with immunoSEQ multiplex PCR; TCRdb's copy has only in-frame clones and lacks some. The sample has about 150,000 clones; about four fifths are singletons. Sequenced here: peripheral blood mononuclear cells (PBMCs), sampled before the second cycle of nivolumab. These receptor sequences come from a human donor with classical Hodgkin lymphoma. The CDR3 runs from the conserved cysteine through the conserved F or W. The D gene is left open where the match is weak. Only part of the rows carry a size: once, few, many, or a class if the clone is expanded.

CDR3aa: CASSYRGEYEQYF; v_gene: TRBV6-5; j_gene: TRBJ2-7; d_gene: .; abundance: .
CDR3aa: CASRPRPLWGMGGTYGYTF; v_gene: TRBV19; j_gene: TRBJ1-2; d_gene: .; abundance: .
CDR3aa: CATSRSANYGYTF; v_gene: TRBV6-6; j_gene: TRBJ1-2; d_gene: .; abundance: .
CDR3aa: CASSFLVSPDTDTQYF; v_gene: TRBV7-9; j_gene: TRBJ2-3; d_gene: .; abundance: .
CDR3aa: CASRRTGGLPGEQYF; v_gene: TRBV28; j_gene: TRBJ2-7; d_gene: TRBD1; abundance: .
CDR3aa: CASMWSPLGYTF; v_gene: TRBV2; j_gene: TRBJ1-2; d_gene: .; abundance: few
CDR3aa: CASSLGGQGTGNTIYF; v_gene: TRBV7-6; j_gene: TRBJ1-3; d_gene: .; abundance: once
CDR3aa: CASSLGRGSTDTQYF; v_gene: TRBV7-7; j_gene: TRBJ2-3; d_gene: .; abundance: .
CDR3aa: CASSSSGRANEQFF; v_gene: TRBV27; j_gene: TRBJ2-1; d_gene: TRBD2; abundance: .
CDR3aa: CASRGQGTYEQYF; v_gene: TRBV14; j_gene: TRBJ2-7; d_gene: TRBD1; abundance: .
CDR3aa: CASSPGRADGQYF; v_gene: TRBV5-1; j_gene: TRBJ2-4; d_gene: .; abundance: many